A selection of T cell receptor beta chains follows, all from one sample in a study of chronic HIV infection and antiretroviral therapy. MiXCR was run by TCRdb on the 5' RACE reads, yielding one entry per CDR3 protein. Of about 48,000 distinct CDR3 sequences listed, about 20% are singletons. The specimen sequenced was peripheral blood. Every receptor here comes from an adult who had HIV and had not received antiretroviral therapy, or was an uninfected healthy control (not recorded which). CDR3s include the opening cysteine and the closing phenylalanine or tryptophan. The D gene is left open where the match is weak. Clone size is not always given. Where it is, it says once, few, many or a class for expanded clones.

.,TRBJ2-5,.,TRBV5-4,CASSLVGREETQYF,TGTGCCAGCAGCTTGGTGGGCAGGGAAGAGACCCAGTACTTC
TRBD2,TRBJ2-3,few,TRBV28,CASSRAPGLATDTQYF,TGTGCCAGCAGCCGCGCCCCGGGACTAGCCACAGATACGCAGTATTTT
TRBD2,TRBJ2-1,few,TRBV7-8,CASSLQSGKVSYNEQFF,TGTGCCAGCAGCCTGCAAAGCGGGAAGGTGTCCTACAATGAGCAGTTCTTC
.,TRBJ2-2,.,TRBV6-2/TRBV6-3,CASSYGSFRELFF,TGTGCCAGCAGCTACGGGAGTTTCCGGGAGCTGTTTTTT
.,TRBJ1-5,.,TRBV24-1,CATSDRPRGGGNQPQHF,TGTGCCACCAGTGATCGGCCAAGAGGAGGAGGCAATCAGCCCCAGCATTTT
.,TRBJ1-5,.,TRBV29-1,CSVEVGQGNQPQHF,TGCAGCGTTGAAGTGGGTCAGGGAAATCAGCCCCAGCATTTT
TRBD2,TRBJ2-3,.,TRBV9,CASSPRLAGGTTDTQYF,TGTGCCAGCAGCCCAAGACTAGCGGGAGGCACCACAGATACGCAGTATTTT
.,TRBJ2-5,.,TRBV5-1,CASTGPGRETQYF,TGCGCCAGCACCGGTCCGGGAAGAGAGACCCAGTACTTC
.,TRBJ2-1,.,TRBV7-6,CASSPGGAGSYNEQFF,TGTGCCAGCAGCCCAGGAGGGGCGGGAAGCTACAATGAGCAGTTCTTC
TRBD1,TRBJ1-1,.,TRBV5-1,CASSLTLQGSFTEAFF,TGCGCCAGCAGCTTGACCTTACAGGGGAGCTTCACTGAAGCTTTCTTT
.,TRBJ2-3,.,TRBV11-3,CASSSTLSDTQYF,TGTGCCAGCAGCTCCACCTTATCAGATACGCAGTATTTT
.,TRBJ2-5,few,TRBV5-4,CASSLALAWGTQYF,TGTGCCAGCAGCTTGGCCCTAGCCTGGGGGACCCAGTACTTC
.,TRBJ1-5,few,TRBV10-2,CASSRVDSNQPQHF,TGCGCCAGCAGCCGGGTCGATAGCAATCAGCCCCAGCATTTT
.,TRBJ2-7,few,TRBV5-4,CASSLAEGNVGEQYF,TGTGCCAGCAGCTTGGCAGAAGGCAACGTGGGGGAGCAGTACTTC
.,TRBJ1-5,.,TRBV27,CASSFSGSSQPQHF,TGTGCCAGCAGTTTTTCCGGGTCGTCGCAGCCCCAGCATTTT
TRBD1,TRBJ2-7,few,TRBV4-1,CASSQAQHTGDSEQYF,TGCGCCAGCAGCCAAGCCCAGCACACAGGGGACAGCGAGCAGTACTTC
.,TRBJ2-1,few,TRBV28,CASTLGLAHSYNEQFF,TGTGCCAGCACCCTAGGGCTAGCGCATTCCTACAATGAGCAGTTCTTC
.,TRBJ2-6,few,TRBV3-1,CASSQEGGGLAGANVLTF,TGTGCCAGCAGCCAAGAAGGGGGGGGGTTGGCTGGGGCCAACGTCCTGACTTTC
TRBD2,TRBJ2-3,few,TRBV5-1,CASSSNAGGTTDTQYF,TGCGCCAGCAGCTCCAATGCGGGGGGGACCACAGATACGCAGTATTTT
.,TRBJ1-4,few,TRBV2,CASSVGSGSNEKLFF,TGTGCCAGCAGTGTTGGCAGCGGGTCTAATGAAAAACTGTTTTTT
.,TRBJ2-5,.,TRBV20-1,CSAHGRVSKTQYF,TGCAGTGCCCACGGGCGGGTTTCTAAGACCCAGTACTTC
TRBD1,TRBJ1-6,few,TRBV28,CASSLTGGSSPLHF,TGTGCCAGCAGCCTTACAGGGGGCTCTTCACCCCTCCACTTT
TRBD1,TRBJ2-5,few,TRBV23-1,CASMGSTGLETQYF,TGCGCCAGCATGGGATCGACAGGGCTAGAGACCCAGTACTTC
TRBD2,TRBJ2-2,.,TRBV29-1,CSVSPAGGRAGELFF,TGCAGCGTATCCCCCGCGGGAGGGCGAGCCGGGGAGCTGTTTTTT
.,TRBJ2-7,few,TRBV29-1,CSVESGAREQYF,TGCAGCGTTGAATCCGGGGCGAGAGAGCAGTACTTC
.,TRBJ2-7,few,TRBV5-1,CASSLFVIDEQYF,TGCGCCAGCAGCTTGTTCGTAATCGACGAGCAGTACTTC